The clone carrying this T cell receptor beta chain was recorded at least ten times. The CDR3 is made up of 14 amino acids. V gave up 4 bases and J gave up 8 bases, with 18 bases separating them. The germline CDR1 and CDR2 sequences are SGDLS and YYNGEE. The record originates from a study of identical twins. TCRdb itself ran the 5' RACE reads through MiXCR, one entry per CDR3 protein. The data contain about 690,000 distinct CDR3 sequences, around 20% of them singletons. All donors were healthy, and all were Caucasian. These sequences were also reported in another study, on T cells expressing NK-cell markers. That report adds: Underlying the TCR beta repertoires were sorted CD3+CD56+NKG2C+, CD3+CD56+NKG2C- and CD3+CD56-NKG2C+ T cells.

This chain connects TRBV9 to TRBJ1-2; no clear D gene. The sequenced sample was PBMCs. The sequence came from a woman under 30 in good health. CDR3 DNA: TGTGCCAGCAGCCCAGATTTGCCAGCGAGAGGCTACACCTTC. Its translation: CASSPDLPARGYTF.